Presented here are 30 T cell receptor beta chains from one specimen sequenced in a study of blood T cells in healthy people across ages. For the second PCR, which ran for about 7 to 11 cycles, a sample-barcoded 5' primer and a J-beta primer mix were used. MiXCR was run by TCRdb on the 5' RACE reads, yielding one entry per CDR3 protein. The sample has roughly 2 million distinct CDR3 sequences; just under 50% are singletons. The sequencing input was blood. The receptors come from a woman between 40 and 50 years old in good health.

V is TRBV3-1 and J is TRBJ2-5; the D gene is possibly TRBD2 (7 bases). Germline assignment: CDR1 LGHDT and CDR2 YNNKEL (reference sequence). This CDR3 spans 17 amino acids. The V end lost 0 bases, the J end lost 4 bases, and 18 bases lay between the germline ends. Here the CDR3 reads CASSQEGKAGAIETQYF. The CDR3 region has the DNA TGTGCCAGCAGCCAAGAGGGGAAGGCGGGGGCCATAGAGACCCAGTACTTC.

This clonotype was seen more than once but under ten times. The CDR3 is CASNPSGGYNEQFF. The CDR3 nucleotides read TGTGCCAGCAACCCTAGCGGGGGCTACAATGAGCAGTTCTTC. The chain uses TRBV12-3 or TRBV12-4 and TRBJ2-1; 10 nucleotides match TRBD2. The CDR3 contains 14 residues. Trimming removed 7 bases from V and 3 bases from J; junction bases left unmatched: 3.

V is TRBV10-2 and J is TRBJ2-1; D remains ambiguous. CDR1 and CDR2 from the germline V gene are WSHSY and SAAADI. The CDR3 runs 14 residues. Trimming pared 0 bases from V and 4 bases from J, leaving 7 bases between. CDR3: CASSESADYNEQFF. In DNA, the CDR3 is TGCGCCAGCAGTGAGTCGGCAGATTACAATGAGCAGTTCTTC.

The rearrangement links TRBV4-1 to TRBJ2-5, with unresolved D. The germline V gene has CDR1 MGHRA and CDR2 YSYEKL. The V and J ends lost 2 bases and 2 bases respectively, with 12 bases between them. CDR3 size: 15 residues. CDR3 in DNA: TGCGCCAGCAGCCAAACGGTAGGACGGCAAGAGACCCAGTACTTC. Translated, it gives CASSQTVGRQETQYF.

This clonotype showed up just a few times. The chain combines TRBV7-2 with TRBJ2-1; TRBD1 aligns across 12 bases. V dropped 4 bases and J dropped 8; count of bases not matched to a gene: 6. The CDR3 consists of 15 residues. The germline V gene encodes CDR1 SGHTA and CDR2 FQGNSA. CDR3 loop: CASSSRDRGQYEQFF. The CDR3, as DNA: TGTGCCAGCAGCTCCCGGGACAGGGGGCAGTATGAGCAGTTCTTC.

This chain connects TRBV27 to TRBJ2-4; D may be TRBD1 or TRBD2 (5 bases each). CDR3 size: 16 residues. Germline V CDR1 and CDR2: MNHEY, SMNVEV (reference sequence). Trimming cost V 1 base and J 0 bases, with 10 bases left between them. CDR3 loop: CASSLLGDSAKNIQYF. The CDR3 DNA sequence: TGTGCCAGCAGTTTATTGGGGGATTCAGCCAAAAACATTCAGTACTTC.

The genes are TRBV7-6 and TRBJ2-5, with 8 bases that match TRBD1. J was trimmed by 11 bases and V by 3 bases; bases with no gene match: 17. This CDR3 is built from 16 residues. Germline loops: CDR1 SGHVS, CDR2 FNYEAQ. Here the CDR3 reads CASSFSGQGAGNEQYF. In DNA form, the CDR3 reads TGTGCCAGCAGCTTTTCCGGGCAGGGGGCGGGTAATGAGCAGTACTTC.

The chain employs TRBV9 and TRBJ2-5; possibly TRBD2 for D (6 bases). The germline gives CDR1 SGDLS, CDR2 YYNGEE. The CDR3 extends over 15 amino acids. V gave up 3 bases and J gave up 4 bases, with 16 bases separating them. The CDR3 DNA reads TGTGCCAGCAGCGAGGCTGGCGGGGAAGGAGAGACCCAGTACTTC. Encoded protein: CASSEAGGEGETQYF.

This clonotype appeared a few times. This chain uses TRBV27 with TRBJ2-4; 8 bases are a match to TRBD2. The germline CDR1 and CDR2 sequences are MNHEY and SMNVEV (reference sequence). The junction had 7 bases not matched to a gene; V was cut back by 5 bases and J by 1 base. This CDR3 is 16 amino acids long. The CDR3 nucleotides are TGTGCCAGCAGTACCGTCCGGGAGGGGGCCAAAAACATTCAGTACTTC. This sequence encodes CASSTVREGAKNIQYF.

This clonotype was seen more than once but under ten times. The chain combines TRBV9 with TRBJ2-5; 8 nucleotides line up with TRBD1. The germline V gene encodes CDR1 SGDLS and CDR2 YYNGEE. Germline trimming cut 4 bases from V and 4 bases from J; bases unmatched to any gene: 9. This CDR3 is 15 amino acids long. The CDR3 here is CASSPRTGHGETQYF. In nucleotides, the CDR3 is TGTGCCAGCAGCCCGAGGACAGGGCATGGAGAGACCCAGTACTTC.

This clonotype was found a few times. The chain is built from TRBV7-9 and TRBJ1-2; no clear D. The CDR3 length is 14 residues. Looked up from germline, CDR1 is SEHNR and CDR2 is FQNEAQ (reference sequence). The V end lost 0 bases, the J end lost 5 bases, and 10 bases lay between the germline ends. CDR3 region: CASSLALAVYGYTF. The CDR3 bases are TGTGCCAGCAGCTTAGCGTTGGCAGTTTATGGCTACACCTTC.

V is TRBV21-1 and J is TRBJ2-7; the table's D call TRBD2 went unverified against the DNA. TRBV21-1 is given as a pseudogene. CDR3 length: 15 amino acids. The chain's CDR3 is CASKETSGGHYEQYF. CDR3 sequence (DNA): TGTGCCAGCAAAGAGACTAGCGGGGGACACTACGAGCAGTACTTC.

This clonotype was counted many times. This chain uses TRBV5-1 with TRBJ2-5, with 8 bases that match TRBD1. The V segment lost 3 bases and the J segment 0 bases; nucleotides outside the gene matches: 1. This CDR3 comprises 14 residues. Germline loops: CDR1 SGHRS, CDR2 YFSETQ. The CDR3 loop reads CASSSGQDQETQYF. The CDR3 DNA reads as TGCGCCAGCAGCTCGGGACAGGACCAAGAGACCCAGTACTTC.

This clonotype was seen a single time. The chain links TRBV28 to TRBJ2-5; D is unresolved. V was cut by 7 bases and J by 2 bases, with 14 bases left in between. The length of the CDR3 is 14 residues. Per germline, CDR1 MDHEN and CDR2 SYDVKM. The CDR3 is CASIPGGIQETQYF. The CDR3, as DNA: TGTGCCAGCATCCCCGGCGGCATACAAGAGACCCAGTACTTC.

This chain connects TRBV15 to TRBJ2-7; possible D gene TRBD1, 5 bases. Germline V gives CDR1 LNHNV, CDR2 YYDKDF (reference sequence). The CDR3 length is 11 residues. V gave up 8 bases and J gave up 4 bases, with 9 bases separating them. This chain's CDR3 is CATASGYEQYF. The DNA of the CDR3 is TGTGCCACCGCATCAGGGTACGAGCAGTACTTC.

The rearrangement links TRBV7-2 to TRBJ2-3; 10 nucleotides agree with TRBD2. CDR1 and CDR2 (germline): SGHTA, FQGNSA. The CDR3 has 19 amino acids. J was trimmed by 0 bases and V by 2 bases; bases with no gene match: 11. CDR3 residues: CASSLRASGGVKSTDTQYF. As DNA, the CDR3 is TGTGCCAGCAGCTTACGAGCAAGCGGGGGGGTTAAAAGCACAGATACGCAGTATTTT.

In its sample, this clonotype was seen a few times. The chain links TRBV10-3 to TRBJ2-7; D possibly corresponds to TRBD1 (7 bases). This CDR3 is 13 amino acids long. V was clipped by 8 bases and J by 4 bases, with 15 bases between them. Looked up from germline, CDR1 is ENHRY and CDR2 is SYGVKD. CDR3 sequence reads: CAIRRDSVYEQYF. In nucleotides, the CDR3 is TGTGCCATCCGGAGGGACAGCGTATACGAGCAGTACTTC.

This clonotype was detected only a few times. The chain joins TRBV2 to TRBJ1-2, with a weak D call TRBD1 (5 bases). The CDR3 has 18 residues. V was trimmed by 7 bases and J by 0 bases, leaving 24 bases between them. Germline V gene sequence: CDR1 SNHLY, CDR2 FYNNEI. CDR3 amino acids: CASTQNWGPELANYGYTF. CDR3 bases: TGTGCCAGCACCCAGAACTGGGGCCCGGAGTTAGCTAACTATGGCTACACCTTC.

This sequence joins TRBV6-6 and TRBJ2-7; D remains unclear. The CDR3 is 15 amino acids. Trimming pared 4 bases from V and 5 bases from J, leaving 18 bases between. In germline, CDR1 is MNHNY, CDR2 SVGAGI (reference sequence). The CDR3 reads CASSFLQCCGHEQYF. CDR3 DNA sequence: TGTGCCAGCAGTTTCCTCCAGTGTTGTGGCCACGAGCAGTACTTC.

The chain joins TRBV5-1 to TRBJ2-1; 8 bases fit TRBD2. Germline CDR1 reads SGHRS; CDR2 reads YFSETQ. J lost 7 bases, V lost 2 bases, and 8 bases had no gene match. This CDR3 contains 15 residues. Written as DNA, the CDR3 is TGCGCCAGCAGCTTCACAAAGCGGGGGAATAATGAGCAGTTCTTC. Amino acid sequence: CASSFTKRGNNEQFF.

This clonotype was counted only a few times. The gene calls are TRBV4-3 and TRBJ2-1; D gene unclear. Germline loops: CDR1 LGHNA, CDR2 YSLEER. The CDR3 spans 13 residues. The V end lost 3 bases, the J end lost 9 bases, and 12 bases lay between the germline ends. DNA for the CDR3: TGCGCCAGCAGCCACCCTAGGTCGGGTGAGCAGTTCTTC. Translating gives CASSHPRSGEQFF.

The rearrangement uses TRBV18 and TRBJ2-5; 8 nucleotides line up with TRBD1. CDR1 KGHSH and CDR2 LQKENI come from the germline V gene. This CDR3 has 15 amino acids. J lost 2 bases, V lost 5 bases, and 7 bases had no gene match. CDR3 bases: TGTGCCAGCTCAGAAGACAGGGGCTATCAAGAGACCCAGTACTTC. Translation gives CASSEDRGYQETQYF.

This clonotype occurred a few times. V gene TRBV28 combines with J gene TRBJ2-5; D not certain. V lost 0 bases to trimming and J lost 0 bases, with 8 bases between them. The CDR3 has 15 amino acids. The germline V gene has CDR1 MDHEN and CDR2 SYDVKM. CDR3 sequence: CASSLWGSDQETQYF. CDR3 coding DNA: TGTGCCAGCAGTTTATGGGGCTCCGACCAAGAGACCCAGTACTTC.

In its sample, this clonotype was seen a few times. The chain couples TRBV2 to TRBJ1-2; the match to TRBD1 covers 8 bases. Germline CDR1 SNHLY, CDR2 FYNNEI. The CDR3 sequence is 14 residues long. Trimming removed 6 bases from V and 6 bases from J; junction bases left unmatched: 9. CDR3: CASRPGQGFNGYTF. The CDR3, as DNA: TGTGCCAGCAGACCCGGACAGGGTTTCAATGGCTACACCTTC.

The V gene is TRBV20-1, the J gene TRBJ2-5; D is tentatively TRBD1 or TRBD2 (6 bases each). CDR1 and CDR2 (germline): DFQATT, SNEGSKA (reference sequence). CDR3 size: 15 residues. V dropped 4 bases and J dropped 0 bases, with 15 bases sitting between them. CDR3 in DNA: TGCAGTGCTACCGGGGGCCCTAGGTACCAAGAGACCCAGTACTTC. Translation: CSATGGPRYQETQYF.

This clonotype showed up just a few times. This sequence joins TRBV6-5 and TRBJ2-1; 7 nucleotides line up with TRBD2. The V and J ends lost 1 base and 6 bases, in that order; junction bases with no gene match: 6. The germline V gene encodes CDR1 MNHEY and CDR2 SVGAGI. This CDR3 comprises 15 residues. CDR3 sequence (DNA): TGTGCCAGCAGTTACTGGGGGGGTGAGGGCAATGAGCAGTTCTTC. This sequence encodes CASSYWGGEGNEQFF.

This clonotype was observed at least ten times. V and J are TRBV12-3 or TRBV12-4 and TRBJ2-1; 10 bases are shared with TRBD2. Trimming at V came to 6 bases and at J to 4 bases, leaving 3 bases not matched to a gene. CDR3 size: 14 residues. The CDR3 here is CASRPSGGYNEQFF. CDR3 in DNA: TGTGCCAGCAGACCTAGCGGGGGTTACAATGAGCAGTTCTTC.

For this clonotype: The junction departs from germline at one end; a sequencing error may be responsible. The V call is TRBV11-1, the J call TRBJ2-3, with D possibly being TRBD1 or TRBD2 (5 bases each). The CDR3 runs to 13 residues. Germline lookup yields CDR1 SGHAT and CDR2 FQDESV (reference sequence). This chain's CDR3 is CAGSFRGGDTQYF. DNA of the CDR3: TGTGCCGGCAGCTTTCGTGGGGGAGATACGCAGTATTTT.

This sequence joins TRBV5-1 and TRBJ2-7; 10 positions match TRBD1. The germline V gene encodes CDR1 SGHRS and CDR2 YFSETQ. J lost 4 bases, V lost 4 bases, and 11 bases had no gene match. There are 16 residues in the CDR3. The CDR3 sequence is CASSLTDRGVVYEQYF. CDR3 nucleotide sequence: TGCGCCAGCAGCCTAACGGACAGGGGGGTCGTGTACGAGCAGTACTTC.

The chain links TRBV2 to TRBJ1-2, with D possibly matching TRBD1 (5 bases). Germline CDR1 SNHLY, CDR2 FYNNEI. This CDR3 is built from 14 residues. V lost 5 bases, J lost 0 bases, and 10 bases lay in between. CDR3 sequence (DNA): TGTGCCAGCAGTCGGACACCTACTAACTATGGCTACACCTTC. Its translation: CASSRTPTNYGYTF.